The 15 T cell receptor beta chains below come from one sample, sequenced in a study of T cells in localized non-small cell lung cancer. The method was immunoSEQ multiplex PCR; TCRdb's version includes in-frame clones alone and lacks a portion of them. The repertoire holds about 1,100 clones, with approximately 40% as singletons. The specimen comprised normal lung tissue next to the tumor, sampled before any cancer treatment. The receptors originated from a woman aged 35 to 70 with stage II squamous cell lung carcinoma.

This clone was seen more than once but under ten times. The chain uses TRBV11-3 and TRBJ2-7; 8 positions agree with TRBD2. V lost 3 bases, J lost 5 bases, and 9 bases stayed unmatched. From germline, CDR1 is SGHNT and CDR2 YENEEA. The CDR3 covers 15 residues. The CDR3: CASSFAAGVSNEQYF. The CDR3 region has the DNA TGTGCCAGCAGCTTCGCAGCGGGAGTCAGTAACGAGCAGTACTTC.

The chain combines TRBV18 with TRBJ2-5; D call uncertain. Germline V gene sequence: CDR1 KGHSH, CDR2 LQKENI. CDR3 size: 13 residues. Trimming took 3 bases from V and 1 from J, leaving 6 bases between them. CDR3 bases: TGTGCCAGCTCACCCTCGTTCCAAGAGACCCAGTACTTC. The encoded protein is CASSPSFQETQYF.

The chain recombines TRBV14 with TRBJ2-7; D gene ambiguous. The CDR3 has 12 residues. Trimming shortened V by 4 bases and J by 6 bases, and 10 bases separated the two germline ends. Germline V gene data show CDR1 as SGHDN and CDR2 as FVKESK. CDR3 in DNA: TGTGCCAGCAGCCCGAACGTCCTCGAGCAGTACTTC. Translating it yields CASSPNVLEQYF.

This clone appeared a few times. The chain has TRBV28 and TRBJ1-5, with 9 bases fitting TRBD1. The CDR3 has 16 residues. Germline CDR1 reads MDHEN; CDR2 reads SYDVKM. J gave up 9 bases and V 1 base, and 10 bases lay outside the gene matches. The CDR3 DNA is TGTGCCAGCAGTTTATATGGGACAGGGCTTTTTCGGCCCCAGCATTTT. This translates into CASSLYGTGLFRPQHF.

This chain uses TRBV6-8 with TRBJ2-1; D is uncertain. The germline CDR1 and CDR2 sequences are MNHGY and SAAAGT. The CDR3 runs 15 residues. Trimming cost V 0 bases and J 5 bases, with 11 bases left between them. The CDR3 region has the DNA TGTGCCAGCAGTTACTCGACCTCCGGACACAATGAGCAGTTCTTC. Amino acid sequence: CASSYSTSGHNEQFF.

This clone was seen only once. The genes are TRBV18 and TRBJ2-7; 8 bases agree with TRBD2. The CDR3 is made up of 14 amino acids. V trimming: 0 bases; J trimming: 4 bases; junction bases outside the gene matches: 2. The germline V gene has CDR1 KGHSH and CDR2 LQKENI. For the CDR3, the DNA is TGTGCCAGCTCACCACCGTCTAGCGGGTACGAGCAGTACTTC. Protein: CASSPPSSGYEQYF.

The CDR3 nucleotides read TGTGCCAGTAGTAGGGGGTGGGGCCAGCCCCAGCATTTT. Amino acid sequence: CASSRGWGQPQHF. The J gene is TRBJ1-5, the V gene TRBV19; D may be TRBD1 (5 bases). This CDR3 is built from 13 residues. The V gene's germline CDR1 is LNHDA and CDR2 SQIVND (reference sequence). With 4 bases removed from V and 7 bases from J, the gap between germline ends came to 11 bases.

The CDR3 DNA reads as TGTGCCTGGAGTGTAGCGGCCTCTGGAAACACCATATATTTT. It translates to CAWSVAASGNTIYF. The J gene is TRBJ1-3, the V gene TRBV30; D is undetermined. The ends were cut back, 0 bases at V and 0 bases at J, with 6 bases in the middle. Germline CDR1 reads GTSNPN; CDR2 reads SVGIG (reference sequence). The length of the CDR3 is 14 residues.

CDR3 nucleotide sequence: TGTGCCAGCAGTTTAATCGGACTAGCGGCCTCCTACGAGCAGTACTTC. Encoded protein: CASSLIGLAASYEQYF. The chain combines TRBV28 with TRBJ2-7; 10 bases are a match to TRBD2. Germline CDR1 is MDHEN and CDR2 is SYDVKM. Losses at the gene ends were 2 bases for V and 0 bases for J; bases not matched to a gene: 4. The CDR3 extends over 16 amino acids.

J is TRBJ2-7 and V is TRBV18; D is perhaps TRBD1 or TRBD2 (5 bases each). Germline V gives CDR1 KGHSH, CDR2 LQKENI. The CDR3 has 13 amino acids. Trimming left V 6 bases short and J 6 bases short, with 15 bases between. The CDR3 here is CASSVRDPGEQYF. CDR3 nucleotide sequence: TGTGCCAGCTCGGTCCGGGACCCGGGCGAGCAGTACTTC. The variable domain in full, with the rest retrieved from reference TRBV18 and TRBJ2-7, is NAGVMQNPRHLVRRRGQEARLRCSPMKGHSHVYWYRQLPEEGLKFMVYLQKENIIDESGMPKERFSAEFPKEGPSILRIQQVVRGDSAAYFCASSVRDPGEQYFGPGTRLTVT.

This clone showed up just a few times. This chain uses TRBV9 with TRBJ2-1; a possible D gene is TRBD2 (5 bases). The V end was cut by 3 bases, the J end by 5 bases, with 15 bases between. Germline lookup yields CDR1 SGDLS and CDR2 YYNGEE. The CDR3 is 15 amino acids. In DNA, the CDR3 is TGTGCCAGCAGCGGCGGGCCCTGGGTGCACAATGAGCAGTTCTTC. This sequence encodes CASSGGPWVHNEQFF.

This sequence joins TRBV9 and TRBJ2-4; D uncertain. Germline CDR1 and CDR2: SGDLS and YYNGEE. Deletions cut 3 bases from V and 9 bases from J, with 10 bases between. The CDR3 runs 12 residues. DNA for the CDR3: TGTGCCAGCAGCGGGCAGGAAGGCATTCAGTACTTC. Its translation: CASSGQEGIQYF.

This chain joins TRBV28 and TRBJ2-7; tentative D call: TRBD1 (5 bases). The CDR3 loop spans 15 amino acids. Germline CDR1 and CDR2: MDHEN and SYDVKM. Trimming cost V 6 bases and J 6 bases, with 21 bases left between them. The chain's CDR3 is CASSLWGGSFSEQYF. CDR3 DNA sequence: TGTGCCAGCAGCTTGTGGGGCGGTAGCTTCAGCGAGCAGTACTTC.

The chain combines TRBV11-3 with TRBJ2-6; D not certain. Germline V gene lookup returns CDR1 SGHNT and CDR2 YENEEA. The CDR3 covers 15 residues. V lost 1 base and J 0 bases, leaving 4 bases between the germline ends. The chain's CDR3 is CASSLGGSGANVLTF. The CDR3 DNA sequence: TGTGCCAGCAGCTTAGGGGGCTCTGGGGCCAACGTCCTGACTTTC.

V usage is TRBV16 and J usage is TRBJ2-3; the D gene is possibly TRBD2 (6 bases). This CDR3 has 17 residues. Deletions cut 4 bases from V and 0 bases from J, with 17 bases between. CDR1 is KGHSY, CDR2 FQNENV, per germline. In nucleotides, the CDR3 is TGTGCCAGCAGCCTTCCGGGACTCCAGTCTAGCACAGATACGCAGTATTTT. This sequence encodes CASSLPGLQSSTDTQYF. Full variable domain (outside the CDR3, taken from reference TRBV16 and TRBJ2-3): GEEVAQTPKHLVRGEGQKAKLYCAPIKGHSYVFWYQQVLKNEFKFLISFQNENVFDETGMPKERFSAKCLPNSPCSLEIQATKLEDSAVYFCASSLPGLQSSTDTQYFGPGTRLTVL.